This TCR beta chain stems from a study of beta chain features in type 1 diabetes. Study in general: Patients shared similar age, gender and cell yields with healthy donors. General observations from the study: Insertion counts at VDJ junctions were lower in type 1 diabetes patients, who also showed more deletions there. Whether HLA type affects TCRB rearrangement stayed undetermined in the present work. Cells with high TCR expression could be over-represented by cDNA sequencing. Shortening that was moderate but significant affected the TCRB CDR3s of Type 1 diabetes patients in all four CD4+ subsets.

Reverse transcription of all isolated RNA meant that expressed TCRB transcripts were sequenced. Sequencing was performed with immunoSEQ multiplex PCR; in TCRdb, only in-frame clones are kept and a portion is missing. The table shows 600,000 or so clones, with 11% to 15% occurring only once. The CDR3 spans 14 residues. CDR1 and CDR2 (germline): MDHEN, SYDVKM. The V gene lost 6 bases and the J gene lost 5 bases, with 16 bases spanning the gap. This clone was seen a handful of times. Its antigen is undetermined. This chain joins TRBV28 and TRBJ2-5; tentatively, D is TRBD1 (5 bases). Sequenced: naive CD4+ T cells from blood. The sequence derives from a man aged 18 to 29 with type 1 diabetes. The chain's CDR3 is CASSPEGALETQYF. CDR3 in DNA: TGTGCCAGCAGCCCCGAAGGGGCCCTGGAGACCCAGTACTTC. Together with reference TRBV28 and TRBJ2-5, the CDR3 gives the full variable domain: DVKVTQSSRYLVKRTGEKVFLECVQDMDHENMFWYRQDPGLGLRLIYFSYDVKMKEKGDIPEGYSVSREKKERFSLILESASTNQTSMYLCASSPEGALETQYFGPGTRLLVL.